The 14 T cell receptor beta chains below all came from one sample that was sequenced in a study of cytomegalovirus exposure and HLA in healthy donors. With 60 Vbeta and 13 Jbeta primers, the PCR was carried out. Measured with immunoSEQ multiplex PCR; TCRdb has only the in-frame clones, and not every one. The sample includes around 65,000 clones. The sample was PBMCs. These receptors all come from a man aged 30 to 45 in good health and CMV-seropositive.

The gene calls are TRBV7-9 and TRBJ1-6; D uncertain. CDR1 SEHNR and CDR2 FQNEAQ come from the germline V gene (reference sequence). Trimming removed 1 base from V and 6 bases from J, with 7 bases in between. The CDR3 totals 14 residues. CDR3 sequence (DNA): TGTGCCAGCAGCTTAGTAACGGGTAATTCACCCCTCCACTTT. Translation: CASSLVTGNSPLHF.

The chain employs TRBV9 and TRBJ2-7; the match to TRBD1 covers 9 bases. Germline V gene sequence: CDR1 SGDLS, CDR2 YYNGEE. V lost 4 bases to trimming and J lost 4 bases; unmatched junction nucleotides: 12. The CDR3 runs 16 residues. CDR3 protein: CASSPSPTGGMYEQYF. The CDR3 DNA sequence: TGTGCCAGCAGCCCCTCCCCGACAGGGGGTATGTACGAGCAGTACTTC.

V is TRBV29-1 and J is TRBJ2-1, with a tentative D call TRBD2 (6 bases). Per the germline V gene, CDR1 is SQVTM and CDR2 is ANQGSEA. The CDR3 covers 11 residues. V was trimmed by 4 bases and J by 5 bases, leaving 6 bases between them. The CDR3 DNA follows: TGCAGCGTTGGCGGGAACAATGAGCAGTTCTTC. Translation: CSVGGNNEQFF.

The CDR3 reads CASSQEQGIAKNIQYF. In DNA, the CDR3 is TGCGCCAGCAGCCAAGAGCAGGGAATAGCCAAAAACATTCAGTACTTC. V gene TRBV4-1 combines with J gene TRBJ2-4, with a possible D match to TRBD1 (5 bases). V was trimmed by 0 bases and J by 0 bases, leaving 9 bases between them. Germline CDR1 and CDR2: MGHRA and YSYEKL. This CDR3 has 16 amino acids.

The CDR3 region is CASSLDRSPKDEQYF. DNA for the CDR3: TGTGCCAGCAGCTTAGATAGGAGTCCGAAGGACGAGCAGTACTTC. This rearrangement joins TRBV13 to TRBJ2-7; D gene uncertain. The CDR3 spans 15 residues. The V gene's germline CDR1 is PRHDT and CDR2 FYEKMQ (reference sequence). V shed 1 base and J shed 5 bases, with 15 bases lying between them.

The chain employs TRBV5-4 and TRBJ1-2; weak D call: TRBD1 (6 bases). The V end lost 0 bases, the J end lost 6 bases, and 15 bases lay between the germline ends. This CDR3 has 15 residues. Germline loops: CDR1 SGHNT, CDR2 YYREEE (reference sequence). The CDR3 here is CASSLASVGGHGYTF. CDR3 nucleotides: TGTGCCAGCAGCTTGGCCAGTGTGGGGGGGCATGGCTACACCTTC.

This chain connects TRBV30 to TRBJ1-3; D is undetermined. The germline V gene has CDR1 GTSNPN and CDR2 SVGIG (reference sequence). The V and J ends lost 5 bases and 0 bases respectively, with 20 bases between them. The CDR3 is 17 amino acids. This CDR3 reads CAWSPVATPSSGNTIYF. CDR3 DNA sequence: TGTGCCTGGTCCCCTGTGGCCACGCCAAGCTCTGGAAACACCATATATTTT. Full variable domain (rest looked up from reference TRBV30 and TRBJ1-3): SQTIHQWPATLVQPVGSPLSLECTVEGTSNPNLYWYRQAAGRGLQLLFYSVGIGQISSEVPQNLSASRPQDRQFILSSKKLLLSDSGFYLCAWSPVATPSSGNTIYFGEGSWLTVV.

The V gene is TRBV19, the J gene TRBJ2-5; the match to TRBD1 covers 10 bases. Per the germline V gene, CDR1 is LNHDA and CDR2 is SQIVND (reference sequence). Losses at the gene ends were 5 bases for V and 5 bases for J; bases not matched to a gene: 5. This CDR3 spans 14 amino acids. The CDR3 DNA follows: TGTGCCAGTAGTGTAGGACAGGGGGGCGAGACCCAGTACTTC. This sequence encodes CASSVGQGGETQYF.

The chain uses TRBV19 and TRBJ2-1, with 7 bases fitting TRBD2. Germline-derived CDR1 and CDR2 are LNHDA and SQIVND (reference sequence). The CDR3 has 13 amino acids. V was clipped by 7 bases and J by 5 bases; unmatched bases: 5. The CDR3: CASKKREDNEQFF. CDR3 in DNA: TGTGCCAGTAAGAAACGGGAGGACAATGAGCAGTTCTTC.

The chain combines TRBV6-1 with TRBJ2-7; a weak D match, TRBD1 (6 bases). This CDR3 contains 16 residues. V shed 0 bases and J shed 2 bases, with 14 bases lying between them. Germline CDR1 MNHNS, CDR2 SASEGT. In DNA form, the CDR3 reads TGTGCCAGCAGTGAAGCGATCACAGGGACACCCTACGAGCAGTACTTC. As protein: CASSEAITGTPYEQYF.

V is TRBV12-5 and J is TRBJ1-2, with TRBD1 matching over 7 bases. The germline V gene encodes CDR1 LGHNT and CDR2 FRNRAP. The CDR3 length is 16 residues. J gave up 4 bases and V 2 bases, and 10 bases lay outside the gene matches. The CDR3 DNA reads as TGTGCTAGTGGTTTGCCCCCCGGGCCAGGGGGCTATGGCTACACCTTC. Translated, it gives CASGLPPGPGGYGYTF.

The gene calls are TRBV30 and TRBJ1-3, with 8 bases aligning to TRBD1. The length of the CDR3 is 13 residues. Germline CDR1 reads GTSNPN; CDR2 reads SVGIG (reference sequence). The DNA of the CDR3 is TGTGTTGGACAGGGTTTTCTTCGGGACACCATATATTTT. Amino acids: CVGQGFLRDTIYF. Full variable domain (missing parts from reference TRBV30 and TRBJ1-3): SQTIHQWPATLVQPVGSPLSLECTVEGTSNPNLYWYRQAAGRGLQLLFYSVGIGQISSEVPQNLSASRPQDRQFILSSKKLLLSDSGFYLCVGQGFLRDTIYFGEGSWLTVV.

V is TRBV5-1 and J is TRBJ2-7; TRBD1 matches 11 bases. The germline CDR1 and CDR2 sequences are SGHRS and YFSETQ. This CDR3 comprises 15 residues. Trimming removed 4 bases from V and 3 bases from J; junction bases left unmatched: 6. Written as DNA, the CDR3 is TGCGCCAGCAGCACCCCGGGACAGGGGGACTACGAGCAGTACTTC. It specifies CASSTPGQGDYEQYF.

This chain joins TRBV19 and TRBJ1-1; no reliable D call. V was pared by 5 bases and J by 6 bases, with 13 bases between. Germline CDR1 and CDR2: LNHDA and SQIVND (reference sequence). CDR3 length: 13 amino acids. As DNA, the CDR3 is TGTGCCAGTAGTCCGAAAACGGCGGCTGAAGCTTTCTTT. This gives the protein CASSPKTAAEAFF.